This TCR beta chain originates from a study of T cell clones after liver transplantation. Study context: A pre-transplant mixed lymphocyte reaction with TCRbeta sequencing defined graft-donor-reactive clones followed in post-transplant blood. Third-party-reactive TCRbeta sequences from pre-transplant mixed lymphocyte reactions served as antigen-independent comparators. Whole-study results and caveats: A significant post-transplant drop in circulating graft-donor-reactive CD4 TCRbeta sequences occurred in most of the 8 subjects.

Alloreactive TCRbeta sequences came from sequencing proliferating CFSE-low cells in the MLR. Sequencing used immunoSEQ multiplex PCR; TCRdb keeps in-frame clones, though not all of them. The sample records 4,500 to 6,500 clones, approximately 30% being singletons. Looked up from germline, CDR1 is LNHDA and CDR2 is SQIVND (reference sequence). V lost 5 bases and J lost 0, with 11 bases in between. This CDR3 spans 15 amino acids. This clone was counted once. Its antigen is undetermined. V is TRBV19 and J is TRBJ2-1; perhaps TRBD1 as D (6 bases). This receptor was taken from a human patient who received a liver transplant. The graft donor may be the source of some T cells. Sequencing used CD4+ T cells from cultured PBMCs. CDR3 region: CASSSGQNSYNEQFF. In DNA, the CDR3 is TGTGCCAGTAGTTCAGGACAGAACTCCTACAATGAGCAGTTCTTC.